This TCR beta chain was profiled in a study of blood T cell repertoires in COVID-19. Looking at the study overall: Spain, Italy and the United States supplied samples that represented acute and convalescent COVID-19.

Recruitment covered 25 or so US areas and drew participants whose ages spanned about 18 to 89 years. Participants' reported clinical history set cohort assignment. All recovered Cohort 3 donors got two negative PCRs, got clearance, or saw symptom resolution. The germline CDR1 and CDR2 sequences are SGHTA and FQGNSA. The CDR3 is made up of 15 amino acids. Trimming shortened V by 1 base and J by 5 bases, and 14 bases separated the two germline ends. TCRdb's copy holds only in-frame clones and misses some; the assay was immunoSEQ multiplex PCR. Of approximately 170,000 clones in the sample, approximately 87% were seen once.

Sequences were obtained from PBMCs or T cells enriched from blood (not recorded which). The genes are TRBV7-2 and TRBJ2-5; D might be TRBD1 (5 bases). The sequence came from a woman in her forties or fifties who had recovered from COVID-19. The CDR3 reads CASSLDGQLPETQYF. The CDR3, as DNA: TGTGCCAGCAGCTTAGACGGACAACTCCCCGAGACCCAGTACTTC.